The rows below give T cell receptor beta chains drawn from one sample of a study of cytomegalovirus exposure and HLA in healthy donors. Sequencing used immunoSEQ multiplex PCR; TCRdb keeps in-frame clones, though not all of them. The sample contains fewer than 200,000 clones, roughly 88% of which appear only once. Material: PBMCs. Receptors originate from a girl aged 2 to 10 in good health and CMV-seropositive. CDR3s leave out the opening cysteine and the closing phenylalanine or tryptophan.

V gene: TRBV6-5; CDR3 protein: ASGQGRGRDQPQH
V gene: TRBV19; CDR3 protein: ASRTSGSYEQF
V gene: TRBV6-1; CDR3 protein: ASSGRRTGTYEQY
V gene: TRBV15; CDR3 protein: ATSRDPQISGKLF
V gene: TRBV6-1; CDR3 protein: ASQTGLEQY
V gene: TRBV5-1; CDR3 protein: ASSTGTGDSGNTIY
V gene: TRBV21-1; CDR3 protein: ASSKTSKQETQY
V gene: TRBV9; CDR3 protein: ASSVFGGADEQF
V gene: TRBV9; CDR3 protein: ASSVGAGVIDTQY
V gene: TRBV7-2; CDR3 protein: ASSRDRGFANYGYT
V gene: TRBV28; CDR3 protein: ASSLQGAAQPQH
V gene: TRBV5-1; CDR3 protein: ASSPRTSGNSYEQY
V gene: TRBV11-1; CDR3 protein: ASSLRDLAAEEDTQY
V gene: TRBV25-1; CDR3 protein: ASSGVGFGQGVNTIY
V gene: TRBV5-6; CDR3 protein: ATGLPGQVDSNYGYT
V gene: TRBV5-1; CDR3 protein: ASGGGSVTEAF
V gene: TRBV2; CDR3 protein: ASSEAGSYNSPLH
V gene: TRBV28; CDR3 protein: ASSPPGGPSPLH
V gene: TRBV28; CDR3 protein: ASSLPTPLHINYGYT
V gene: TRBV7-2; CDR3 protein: ASSLRGGASSYNSPLH
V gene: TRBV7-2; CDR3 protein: ASSSSRSGRTEQY
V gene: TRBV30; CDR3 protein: AWNGARGTEAF
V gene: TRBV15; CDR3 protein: ATSRDLAVEQY
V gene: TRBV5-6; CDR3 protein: ASSLAAGRSPQH
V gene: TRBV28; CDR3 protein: ASSGQERIYGYT
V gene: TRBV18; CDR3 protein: ASSPLTGGNEQY
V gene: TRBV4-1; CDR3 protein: ASSQEENQETQY
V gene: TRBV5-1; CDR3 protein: ASSSTGFDERF
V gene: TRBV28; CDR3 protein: ASTTAGDEQF
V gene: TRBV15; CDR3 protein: ATSILGTGNTIY
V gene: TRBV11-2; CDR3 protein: ASSLGSLRTEAF
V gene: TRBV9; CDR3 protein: ASSGGDSTYEQY
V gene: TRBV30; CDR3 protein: AWFAGGPNEQF
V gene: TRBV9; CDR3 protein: ASSVAWRAGNTIY
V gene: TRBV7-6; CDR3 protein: ASSLSAYEQY
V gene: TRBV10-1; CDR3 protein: ASSPDRAGGQF
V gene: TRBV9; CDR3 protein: AEGADTDTQY
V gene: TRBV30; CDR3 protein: AWGGTSGRSTDTQY
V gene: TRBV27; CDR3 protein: ASSLSSRGAGSPLH
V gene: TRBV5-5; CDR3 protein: ASSFTGGVPGNTIY
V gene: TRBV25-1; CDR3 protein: ASMSREVNNEQF
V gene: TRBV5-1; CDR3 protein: ASSRKTGTGDFYEQY
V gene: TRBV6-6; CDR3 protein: ASSVSGGSYEQY
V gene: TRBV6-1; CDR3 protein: ASSEGVARSENQPQH
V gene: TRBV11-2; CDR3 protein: ASSPDRGVGGYT
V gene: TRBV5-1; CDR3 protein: ASSLDQGGRTDTQY
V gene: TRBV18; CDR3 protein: ASSPPNLAGGEQY
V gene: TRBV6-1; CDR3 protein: ASSELGTGVPDTQY
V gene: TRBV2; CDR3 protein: ASSEATGDGNQPQH
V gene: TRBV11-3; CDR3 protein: ASSLGEEGLNTEAF
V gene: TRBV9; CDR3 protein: ASSVVGLAWNEQF
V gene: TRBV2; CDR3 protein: ASSKEAGNTGELF
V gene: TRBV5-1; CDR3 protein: ASSRSGRAPTDTQY
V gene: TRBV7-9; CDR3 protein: ASSLVDVGGNQPQH